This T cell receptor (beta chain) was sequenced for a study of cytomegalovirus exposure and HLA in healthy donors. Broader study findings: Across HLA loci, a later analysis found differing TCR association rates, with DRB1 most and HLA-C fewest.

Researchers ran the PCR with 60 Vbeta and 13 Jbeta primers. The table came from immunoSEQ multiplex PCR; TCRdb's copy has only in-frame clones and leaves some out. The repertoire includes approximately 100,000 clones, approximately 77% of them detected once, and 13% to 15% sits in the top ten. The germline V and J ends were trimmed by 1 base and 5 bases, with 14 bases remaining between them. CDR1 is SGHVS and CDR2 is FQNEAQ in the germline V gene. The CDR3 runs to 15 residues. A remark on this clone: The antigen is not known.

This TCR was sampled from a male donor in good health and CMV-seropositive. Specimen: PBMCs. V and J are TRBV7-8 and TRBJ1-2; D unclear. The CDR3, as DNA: TGTGCCAGCAGCTTAGTTGTCCGAGATTGGTATGGCTACACCTTC. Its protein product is CASSLVVRDWYGYTF.